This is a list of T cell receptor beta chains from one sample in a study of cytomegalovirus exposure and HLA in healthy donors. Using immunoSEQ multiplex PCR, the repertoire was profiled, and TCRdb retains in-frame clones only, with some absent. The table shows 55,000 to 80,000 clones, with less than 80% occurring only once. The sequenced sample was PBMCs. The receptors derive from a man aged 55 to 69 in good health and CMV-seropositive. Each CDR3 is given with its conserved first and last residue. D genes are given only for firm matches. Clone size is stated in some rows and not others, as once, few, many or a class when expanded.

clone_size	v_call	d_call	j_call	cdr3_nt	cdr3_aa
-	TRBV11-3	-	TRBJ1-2	TGTGCCAGCAGCCCCGACACCGCACCTAGCTACACCTTC	CASSPDTAPSYTF
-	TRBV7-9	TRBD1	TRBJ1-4	TGTGCCAGCAGCCCTATACGACAGGGGCTGAATGAAAAACTGTTTTTT	CASSPIRQGLNEKLFF
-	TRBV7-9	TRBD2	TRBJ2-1	TGTGCCAGCAGTCACGGACTAGTTACCTACAATGAGCAGTTCTTC	CASSHGLVTYNEQFF
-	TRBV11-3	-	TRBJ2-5	TGTGCCAGCAGCAAAACCGGGGAGACCCAGTACTTC	CASSKTGETQYF
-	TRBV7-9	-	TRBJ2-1	TGTGCCAGCAGCTTAGGAACAGGGCTAACCTCCAATGAGCAGTTCTTC	CASSLGTGLTSNEQFF
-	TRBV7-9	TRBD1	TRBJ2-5	TGTGCCAGCAGCGGCGTCGACAGGGAACAAGAGACCCAGTACTTC	CASSGVDREQETQYF
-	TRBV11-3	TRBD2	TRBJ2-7	TGTGCCAGCAGCCATACACTGGGACTAGCGGGGGCCAGCTCCTACGAGCAGTACTTC	CASSHTLGLAGASSYEQYF
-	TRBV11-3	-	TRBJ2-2	TGTGCCAGCAGCTCGCGACTAGGCGCGAACACCGGGGAGCTGTTTTTT	CASSSRLGANTGELFF
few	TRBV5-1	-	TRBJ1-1	TGCGCCAGCAGCTTGGGAAACGTTGGCGGGAACACTGAAGCTTTCTTT	CASSLGNVGGNTEAFF
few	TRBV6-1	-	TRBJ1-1	TGTGCCAGCAGTGAAATGGGGGCTTTGAACACTGAAGCTTTCTTT	CASSEMGALNTEAFF
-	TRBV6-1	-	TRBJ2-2	TGTGCCAGCAGTGAAGGAATAGCCACCTCGAACACCGGGGAGCTGTTTTTT	CASSEGIATSNTGELFF
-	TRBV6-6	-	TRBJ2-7	TGTGCCAGCAGCCCGGGCAGGACTCGCTACGAGCAGTACTTC	CASSPGRTRYEQYF
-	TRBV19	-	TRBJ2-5	TGTGCCAGTAGTATACTGGCAGGCCAGCAAGAGACCCAGTACTTC	CASSILAGQQETQYF
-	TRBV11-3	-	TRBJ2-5	TGTGCCAGCAGGGGCGCCCAGGAGACCCAGTACTTC	CASRGAQETQYF
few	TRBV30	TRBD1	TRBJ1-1	TGTGCCTGGAATCGTTCGGACAGGGGGTTTGCTGAAGCTTTCTTT	CAWNRSDRGFAEAFF
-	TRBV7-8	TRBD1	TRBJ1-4	TGTGCCAGCAGCTTGGACAGGGTGAAGACTAATGAAAAACTGTTTTTT	CASSLDRVKTNEKLFF
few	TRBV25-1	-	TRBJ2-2	TGTGCCAGCAGTGAAAATCTAAGGAACACCGGGGAGCTGTTTTTT	CASSENLRNTGELFF
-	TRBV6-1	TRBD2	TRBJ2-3	TGTGCCAGCAGTGAATTGGGACTAGCGGCCCCAAGCACAGATACGCAGTATTTT	CASSELGLAAPSTDTQYF
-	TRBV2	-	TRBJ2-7	TGTGCCAGCAGTGGCCGAGAGGCAGGGTCGATCTACGAGCAGTACTTC	CASSGREAGSIYEQYF
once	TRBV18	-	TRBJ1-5	TGTGCCAGCTCACCGGGTCAGGGGTTTCAGCCCCAGCATTTT	CASSPGQGFQPQHF
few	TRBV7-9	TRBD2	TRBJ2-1	TGTGCCAGCAGCCCGGGGGGAGCGACTATGAACTACAATGAGCAGTTCTTC	CASSPGGATMNYNEQFF
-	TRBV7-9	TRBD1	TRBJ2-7	TGTGCCAGCAGCCCAAAGGCGACAGGGAACTACGAGCAGTACTTC	CASSPKATGNYEQYF
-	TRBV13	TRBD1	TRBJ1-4	TGTGCCAGCAGCCTCAGGGGGACTAATGAAAAACTGTTTTTT	CASSLRGTNEKLFF
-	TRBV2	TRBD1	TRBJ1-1	TGTGCCAGCAGTGAACAGGGGGCAACGAACACTGAAGCTTTCTTT	CASSEQGATNTEAFF
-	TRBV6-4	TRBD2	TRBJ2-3	TGTGCCAGCAGTGACTCTAGCGGGGTAGATACGCAGTATTTT	CASSDSSGVDTQYF
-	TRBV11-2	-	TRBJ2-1	TGTGCCAGCAGCTCGCAGGCGAGAAGCTCCTACAATGAGCAGTTCTTC	CASSSQARSSYNEQFF
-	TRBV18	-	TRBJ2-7	TGTGCCAGCTCCCTCGAAGTAAGGGGAAGGGAGCAGTACTTC	CASSLEVRGREQYF
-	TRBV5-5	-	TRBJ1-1	TGTGCCAGCAGGACGGAGGAGGACGGGCCGTACACTGAAGCTTTCTTT	CASRTEEDGPYTEAFF
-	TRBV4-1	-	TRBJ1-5	TGCGCCAGCAGCCACCCACAGACGCCGAGTCAGCCCCAGCATTTT	CASSHPQTPSQPQHF
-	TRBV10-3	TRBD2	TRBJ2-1	TGTGCCATCAGTTCGGGACTAGCGGGAGGGCCCAATGAGCAGTTCTTC	CAISSGLAGGPNEQFF
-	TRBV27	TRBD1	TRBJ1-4	TGTGCCAGCAGGACAGGGGGCTATAATGAAAAACTGTTTTTT	CASRTGGYNEKLFF
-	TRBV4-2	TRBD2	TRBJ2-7	TGTGCCAGCAGCCACCAACTAGCGGGAGGTTCCTACGAGCAGTACTTC	CASSHQLAGGSYEQYF
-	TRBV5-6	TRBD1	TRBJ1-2	TGTGCCAGCAGCTTGGTGACAGGGGCCTATGGCTACACCTTC	CASSLVTGAYGYTF
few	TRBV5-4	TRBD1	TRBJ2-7	TGTGCCAGCAGCCAATCCGGGACAGCCGTCTACGAGCAGTACTTC	CASSQSGTAVYEQYF
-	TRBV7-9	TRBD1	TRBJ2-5	TGTGCCAGCAGCAACTACCTAGGGACAGAAGAGACCCAGTACTTC	CASSNYLGTEETQYF
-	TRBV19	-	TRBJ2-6	TGTGCCAGTAGTCTGGGGGGAGGCGGGGCCAACGTCCTGACTTTC	CASSLGGGGANVLTF
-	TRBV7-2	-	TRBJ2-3	TGTGCCAGCAGCTTACAGGGCCGCACAGATACGCAGTATTTT	CASSLQGRTDTQYF
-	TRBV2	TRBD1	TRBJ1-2	TGTGCCAGACAGGGGGCGAAGTATGGCTACACCTTC	CARQGAKYGYTF
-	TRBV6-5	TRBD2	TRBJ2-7	TGTGCCAGCAGTTACAGACTAGCGGGAGTGATTGAGCAGTACTTC	CASSYRLAGVIEQYF
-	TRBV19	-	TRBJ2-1	TGTGCCAGTAGTTCTGGGCGGGGAACGGGCAATGAGCAGTTCTTC	CASSSGRGTGNEQFF
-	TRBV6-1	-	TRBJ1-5	TGTGCCAGCAGTGAAGCTTACTCTGCGGGGTATATCAATCAGCCCCAGCATTTT	CASSEAYSAGYINQPQHF
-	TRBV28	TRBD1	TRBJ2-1	TGTGCCAGCAGGCCCGGGACAGGGGACTACAATGAGCAGTTCTTC	CASRPGTGDYNEQFF
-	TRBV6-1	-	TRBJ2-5	TGTGCCAGCCAGCCCAGGGTAACCTTTCAAGAGACCCAGTACTTC	CASQPRVTFQETQYF
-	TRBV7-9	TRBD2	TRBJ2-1	TGTGCCAGCAGAACGGGACTAGTCAATGAGCAGTTCTTC	CASRTGLVNEQFF
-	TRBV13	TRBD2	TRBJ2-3	TGTGCCAGCAGCTCTGGCGGACTAGCGGGCGTCACAGATACGCAGTATTTT	CASSSGGLAGVTDTQYF
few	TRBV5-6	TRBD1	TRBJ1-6	TGTGCCAGCAGCGGGGGGACAGAACTCTATAATTCACCCCTCCACTTT	CASSGGTELYNSPLHF
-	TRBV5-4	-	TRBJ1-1	TGTGCCAGCAGCCTACGGGGTGGGGTAGGGACTGAAGCTTTCTTT	CASSLRGGVGTEAFF
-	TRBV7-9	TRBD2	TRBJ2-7	TGTGCCAGCAGCCAGACTAGCGGGATGTACGCCGAGCAGTACTTC	CASSQTSGMYAEQYF
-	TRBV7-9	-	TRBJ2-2	TGTGCCAGCAGCCGCGGGACAGAGAACACCGGGGAGCTGTTTTTT	CASSRGTENTGELFF
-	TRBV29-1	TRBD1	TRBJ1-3	TGCAGCGTTGGGGGACAGGGCTCCGGAAACACCATATATTTT	CSVGGQGSGNTIYF
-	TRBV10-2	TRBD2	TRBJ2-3	TGCGCCAGCAGCGGGGGGCTAGCGGGGGGGCCGAATACGCAGTATTTT	CASSGGLAGGPNTQYF
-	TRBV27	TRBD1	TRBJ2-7	TGTGCCAGCAGACGAGGGGGCGGATTGCGGGAGCAGTACTTC	CASRRGGGLREQYF
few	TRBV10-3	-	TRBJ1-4	TGTGCCATCAGTGAGGCCCAGTCGGGGGAACTGTTTTTT	CAISEAQSGELFF
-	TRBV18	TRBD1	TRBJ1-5	TGTGCCAGCTCACCAAGACAGGGGGAACAGCCCCAGCATTTT	CASSPRQGEQPQHF
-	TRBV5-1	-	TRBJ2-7	TGCGCCAGCAGCCTTGAGGCCGGATTCTCCTACGAGCAGTACTTC	CASSLEAGFSYEQYF
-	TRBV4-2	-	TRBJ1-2	TGTGCCAGCAGCCAAGTGAATCAGGCGGGGGACTATGGCTACACCTTC	CASSQVNQAGDYGYTF
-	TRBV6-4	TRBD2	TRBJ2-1	TGTGCCAGCAGTGAAGAAGCGGGGACTGTTTACAATGAGCAGTTCTTC	CASSEEAGTVYNEQFF
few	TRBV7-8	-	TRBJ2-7	TGTGCCAGCAGCTTAGCCCCCGGGTACGAGCAGTACTTC	CASSLAPGYEQYF
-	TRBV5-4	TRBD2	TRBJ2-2	TGTGCCAGCAGCTTGGGGACTAGCGGGTTTCCCGGGGAGCTGTTTTTT	CASSLGTSGFPGELFF